These 18 T cell receptor beta chains came from one sample sequenced in a study of blood T cell repertoires in COVID-19. Profiled with immunoSEQ multiplex PCR; TCRdb holds only in-frame clones, not every one. The repertoire holds 390,000 or so clones, with roughly 80% as singletons. The specimen was PBMCs or T cells enriched from blood (not recorded which). Source of these receptors: a woman in her forties or fifties who had recovered from COVID-19.

The V call is TRBV11-3, the J call TRBJ1-4, with 9 bases matching TRBD1. V lost 5 bases, J lost 4 bases, and 5 bases stayed unmatched. The CDR3 is 15 amino acids. CDR1 and CDR2 from the germline V gene are SGHNT and YENEEA. CDR3 loop: CASSHGTGSNEKLFF. CDR3 sequence (DNA): TGTGCCAGCAGCCACGGGACAGGGAGTAATGAAAAACTGTTTTTT.

Here the CDR3 DNA reads TGTGCCAGCAGCTTGACAGGGGCGGTGAACACTGAAGCTTTCTTT. Encoded protein: CASSLTGAVNTEAFF. J is TRBJ1-1 and V is TRBV13; 8 bases line up with TRBD1. V dropped 3 bases and J dropped 0; count of bases not matched to a gene: 3. Per the germline V gene, CDR1 is PRHDT and CDR2 is FYEKMQ (reference sequence). The CDR3 runs 15 residues.

The CDR3 loop is CASSPGGGFIHEQFF. In nucleotides, the CDR3 is TGTGCCAGCAGCCCCGGGGGGGGGTTTATTCATGAGCAGTTCTTC. V gene TRBV7-9 combines with J gene TRBJ2-1, with TRBD2 identical over 8 bases. The J segment lost 8 bases and the V segment lost 5 bases, leaving 11 bases of the junction unmatched. The CDR3 runs 15 residues. Germline values: CDR1 SEHNR, CDR2 FQNEAQ (reference sequence).

This clone was picked up a small number of times. V usage is TRBV18 and J usage is TRBJ1-6; TRBD1 agrees at 11 bases. Germline V gives CDR1 KGHSH, CDR2 LQKENI. J lost 6 bases, V lost 3 bases, and 4 bases had no gene match. The CDR3 is 16 amino acids. The DNA for the CDR3 is TGTGCCAGCTCACCCGGACAGGGGGCAAGTAATTCACCCCTCCACTTT. Residues: CASSPGQGASNSPLHF.

The chain is built from TRBV2 and TRBJ1-1; D perhaps matches TRBD1 (6 bases). Per germline, CDR1 SNHLY and CDR2 FYNNEI. The V end was cut by 3 bases, the J end by 0 bases, with 11 bases between. The CDR3 runs to 15 residues. The CDR3 DNA is TGTGCCAGCAGTGACAGGGGAAATCTGAACACTGAAGCTTTCTTT. This translates into CASSDRGNLNTEAFF.

There are a few counts of this clone. The J gene is TRBJ1-2, the V gene TRBV5-6; a weak D match, TRBD1 (5 bases). Trimming pared 1 base from V and 7 bases from J, leaving 14 bases between. Germline V gives CDR1 SGHDT, CDR2 YYEEEE. The CDR3 covers 14 residues. The CDR3 DNA follows: TGTGCCAGCAGCTTGCGGTTGGCAGGGTTTGGCTACACCTTC. Translation: CASSLRLAGFGYTF. Using reference TRBV5-6 and TRBJ1-2 for the parts outside the CDR3, the full variable domain is DAGVTQSPTHLIKTRGQQVTLRCSPKSGHDTVSWYQQALGQGPQFIFQYYEEEERQRGNFPDRFSGHQFPNYSSELNVNALLLGDSALYLCASSLRLAGFGYTFGSGTRLTVV.

The chain has TRBV12-3 or TRBV12-4 and TRBJ2-7, with D unresolved. Trimming took 1 base from V and 3 from J, leaving 4 bases between them. CDR3 length: 12 amino acids. CDR3 in DNA: TGTGCCAGCAGTTTAGATTACTACGAGCAGTACTTC. Protein sequence: CASSLDYYEQYF.

V usage is TRBV19 and J usage is TRBJ1-1; D is possibly TRBD1 (6 bases). The CDR3 is made up of 15 amino acids. Germline V lookup: CDR1 LNHDA, CDR2 SQIVND (reference sequence). V gave up 5 bases and J gave up 4 bases, with 17 bases separating them. The CDR3 is CASSSPDSPVTEAFF. The CDR3 DNA reads as TGTGCCAGTAGTTCCCCGGACAGCCCAGTCACTGAAGCTTTCTTT.

The V call is TRBV5-4, the J call TRBJ1-1; unclear D gene. The CDR3 sequence is 13 residues long. Germline CDR1 SGHNT, CDR2 YYREEE (reference sequence). V shed 0 bases and J shed 9 bases, with 12 bases lying between them. The CDR3 loop reads CASSLGGRTQAFF. CDR3 sequence (DNA): TGTGCCAGCAGCTTGGGCGGGAGGACCCAAGCTTTCTTT.

V gene TRBV19 combines with J gene TRBJ1-2; a possible D gene is TRBD1 (5 bases). There are 16 residues in the CDR3. Germline V gene sequence: CDR1 LNHDA, CDR2 SQIVND (reference sequence). V lost 7 bases and J 3 bases, leaving 21 bases between the germline ends. In DNA, the CDR3 is TGTGCCAGTACTGCCCTGGGTGGCCAGGGTTACTATGGCTACACCTTC. It yields the protein CASTALGGQGYYGYTF.

The V gene is TRBV6-2 or TRBV6-3, the J gene TRBJ2-1; D possibly corresponds to TRBD2 (6 bases). The V gene's germline CDR1 is MNHEY and CDR2 SVGEGT. Deletions cut 5 bases from V and 9 bases from J, with 11 bases between. This CDR3 region has 12 residues. Here the CDR3 DNA reads TGTGCCAGCAGTAATTTAGCGGCTGAGCAGTTCTTC. Amino acids: CASSNLAAEQFF.

The chain has TRBV19 and TRBJ2-2; possible D gene TRBD1, 6 bases. Germline V gives CDR1 LNHDA, CDR2 SQIVND (reference sequence). Trimming stripped 7 bases from V and 0 bases from J, with 15 bases between. There are 16 residues in the CDR3. This CDR3 is CASTLEDSPNTGELFF. The CDR3 DNA reads as TGTGCCAGTACCCTGGAGGACAGTCCGAACACCGGGGAGCTGTTTTTT.

The table lists this clone with a few counts. V is TRBV12-3 or TRBV12-4 and J is TRBJ1-5, with D perhaps TRBD1 (5 bases). Trimming removed 6 bases at V and 6 bases at J, with 9 bases between. The CDR3 covers 12 residues. The CDR3 DNA reads TGTGCCAGCAGCAGGGCGGCTCAGCCCCAGCATTTT. It yields the protein CASSRAAQPQHF.

The rearrangement joins TRBV5-1 to TRBJ2-7, with 9 bases lining up with TRBD1. This CDR3 comprises 14 residues. The V gene end was trimmed by 0 bases and the J gene end by 6 bases; junction bases not matched to a gene: 4. Germline V lookup: CDR1 SGHRS, CDR2 YFSETQ. The CDR3 is CASSLGQGGPEQYF. CDR3 sequence (DNA): TGCGCCAGCAGCTTGGGACAGGGGGGTCCCGAGCAGTACTTC.

This sequence joins TRBV14 and TRBJ1-1; tentative D call: TRBD1 (5 bases). CDR1 is SGHDN and CDR2 is FVKESK in the germline V gene. This CDR3 has 11 residues. V gave up 4 bases and J gave up 10 bases, with 10 bases separating them. CDR3 DNA sequence: TGTGCCAGCAGCCCCGGGAGGGGAGCTTTCTTT. This sequence encodes CASSPGRGAFF.

This sequence joins TRBV5-1 and TRBJ2-7; 8 bases align to TRBD1. The germline V gene has CDR1 SGHRS and CDR2 YFSETQ. The CDR3 length is 14 residues. The trim removed 5 bases at V and 2 bases at J, leaving 6 bases unmatched. CDR3 in DNA: TGCGCCAGCAGTTCCGGGACAGGAACCTACGAGCAGTACTTC. Its translation: CASSSGTGTYEQYF.

For this clone: The identical CDR3 is also encoded by other nucleotide sequences in the sample. The chain uses TRBV7-2 and TRBJ1-2, with D perhaps matching TRBD1 (5 bases). Germline CDR1 is SGHTA and CDR2 is FQGNSA. The germline V and J ends were trimmed by 2 bases and 0 bases, with 7 bases remaining between them. The CDR3 has 14 residues. The CDR3 region is CASSLSGANYGYTF. In DNA form, the CDR3 reads TGTGCCAGCAGCTTATCGGGGGCTAACTATGGCTACACCTTC. Combining the CDR3 with reference TRBV7-2 and TRBJ1-2 gives the whole variable domain GAGVSQSPSNKVTEKGKDVELRCDPISGHTALYWYRQSLGQGLEFLIYFQGNSAPDKSGLPSDRFSAERTGGSVSTLTIQRTQQEDSAVYLCASSLSGANYGYTFGSGTRLTVV.

In the case of this clone: In the same sample, other DNA sequences code for this CDR3. The V call is TRBV19, the J call TRBJ2-7, with TRBD2 matching 12 bases. Germline lookup yields CDR1 LNHDA and CDR2 SQIVND (reference sequence). Losses at the gene ends were 3 bases for V and 6 bases for J; bases not matched to a gene: 3. This CDR3 contains 14 residues. CDR3 amino acids: CASSMTSGRLEQYF. As DNA, the CDR3 is TGTGCCAGTAGTATGACTAGCGGGAGACTCGAGCAGTACTTC.